This entry is about one TCR beta chain. This specimen includes other DNA sequences encoding the same CDR3. With 6 bases clipped from V and 1 base from J, the junction kept 2 bases outside the gene matches. Germline V gene data show CDR1 as SNHLY and CDR2 as FYNNEI. The length of the CDR3 is 13 residues. Sequenced by immunoSEQ multiplex PCR; TCRdb stores in-frame clones only, minus some. The sample holds about 320,000 clones, over 80% seen once. Everyone who took part was roughly 18 to 95 years old, and they came from over 20 US areas. Participant-given clinical history determined each cohort assignment. The data were obtained in a study of blood T cell repertoires in COVID-19.

The chain links TRBV2 to TRBJ1-1; TRBD1 agrees at 7 bases. Sequenced input: PBMCs or T cells enriched from blood (not recorded which). The sequence was collected from a woman between 18 and 29 years old who had recovered from COVID-19. The CDR3 protein is CASSEGANTEAFF. DNA of the CDR3: TGTGCCAGCAGCGAGGGGGCGAACACTGAAGCTTTCTTT.